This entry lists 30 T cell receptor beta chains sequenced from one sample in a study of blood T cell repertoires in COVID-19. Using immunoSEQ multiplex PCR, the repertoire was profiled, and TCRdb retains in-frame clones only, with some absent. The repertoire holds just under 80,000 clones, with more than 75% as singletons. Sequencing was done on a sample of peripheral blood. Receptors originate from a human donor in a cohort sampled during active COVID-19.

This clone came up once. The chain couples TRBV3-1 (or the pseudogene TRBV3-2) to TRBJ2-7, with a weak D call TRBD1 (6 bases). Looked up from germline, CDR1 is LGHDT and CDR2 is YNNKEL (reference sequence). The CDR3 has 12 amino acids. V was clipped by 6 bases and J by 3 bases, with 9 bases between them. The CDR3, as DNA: TGTGCCAGCAGTCGACAGGTCTACGAGCAGTACTTC. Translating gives CASSRQVYEQYF.

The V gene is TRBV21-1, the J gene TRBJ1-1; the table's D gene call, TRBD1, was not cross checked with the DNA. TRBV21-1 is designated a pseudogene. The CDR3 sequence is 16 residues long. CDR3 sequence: CASSKWRDRTFTEAFF. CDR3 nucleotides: TGTGCCAGCAGCAAATGGAGGGACAGGACCTTCACTGAAGCTTTCTTT.

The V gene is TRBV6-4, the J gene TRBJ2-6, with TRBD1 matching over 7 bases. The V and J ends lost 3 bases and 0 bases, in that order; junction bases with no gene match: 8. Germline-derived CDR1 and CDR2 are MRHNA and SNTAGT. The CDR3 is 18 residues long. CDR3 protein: CASSEFGTEFSGANVLTF. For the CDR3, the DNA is TGTGCCAGCAGTGAGTTCGGGACAGAGTTCTCTGGGGCCAACGTCCTGACTTTC.

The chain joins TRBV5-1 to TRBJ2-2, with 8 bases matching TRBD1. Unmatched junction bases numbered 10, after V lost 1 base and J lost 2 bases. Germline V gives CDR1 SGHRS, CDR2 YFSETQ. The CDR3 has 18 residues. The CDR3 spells CASSLLGPSGGNTGELFF. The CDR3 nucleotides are TGCGCCAGCAGCTTGCTTGGGCCCTCAGGGGGCAACACCGGGGAGCTGTTTTTT.

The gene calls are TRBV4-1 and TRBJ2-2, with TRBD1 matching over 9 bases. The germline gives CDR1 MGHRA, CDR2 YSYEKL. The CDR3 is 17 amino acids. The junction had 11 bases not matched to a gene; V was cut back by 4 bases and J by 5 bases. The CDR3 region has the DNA TGCGCCAGCAGCCGCCGGCAACAGGGGGCAGGAACCGGGGAGCTGTTTTTT. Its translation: CASSRRQQGAGTGELFF.

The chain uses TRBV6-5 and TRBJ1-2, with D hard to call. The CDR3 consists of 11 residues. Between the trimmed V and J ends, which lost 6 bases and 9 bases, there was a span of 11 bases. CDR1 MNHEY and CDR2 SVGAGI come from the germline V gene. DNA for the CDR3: TGTGCCAGCAGCGATACGGTCCGCTACACCTTC. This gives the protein CASSDTVRYTF.

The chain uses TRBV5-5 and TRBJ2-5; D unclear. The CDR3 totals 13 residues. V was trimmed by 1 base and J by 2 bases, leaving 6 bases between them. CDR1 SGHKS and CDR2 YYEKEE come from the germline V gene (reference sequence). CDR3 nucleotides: TGTGCCAGCAGCTTGACCAGGCAAGAGACCCAGTACTTC. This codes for CASSLTRQETQYF.

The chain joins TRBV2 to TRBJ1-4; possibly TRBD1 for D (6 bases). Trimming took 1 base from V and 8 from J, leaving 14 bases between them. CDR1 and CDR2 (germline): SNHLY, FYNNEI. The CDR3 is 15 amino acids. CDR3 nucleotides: TGTGCCAGCAGTGAAGTTTTCGGACAGCCAGAAAAACTGTTTTTT. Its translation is CASSEVFGQPEKLFF. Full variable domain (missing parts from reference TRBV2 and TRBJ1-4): EPEVTQTPSHQVTQMGQEVILRCVPISNHLYFYWYRQILGQKVEFLVSFYNNEISEKSEIFDDQFSVERPDGSNFTLKIRSTKLEDSAMYFCASSEVFGQPEKLFFGSGTQLSVL.

The CDR3 region has the DNA TGTGCCAGCAAAGAGGGACAGGGGAACTACAATGAGCAGTTCTTC. Encoded protein: CASKEGQGNYNEQFF. The chain joins TRBV2 to TRBJ2-1; 10 nucleotides agree with TRBD1. V was clipped by 7 bases and J by 3 bases; unmatched bases: 6. Germline CDR1 and CDR2: SNHLY and FYNNEI. The CDR3 spans 15 residues.

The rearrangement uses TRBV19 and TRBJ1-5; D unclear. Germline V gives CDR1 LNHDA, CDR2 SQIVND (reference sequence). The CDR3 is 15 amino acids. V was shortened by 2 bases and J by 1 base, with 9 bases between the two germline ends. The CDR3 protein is CASSIRTGSNQPQHF. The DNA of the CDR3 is TGTGCCAGTAGTATAAGGACGGGGAGCAATCAGCCCCAGCATTTT.

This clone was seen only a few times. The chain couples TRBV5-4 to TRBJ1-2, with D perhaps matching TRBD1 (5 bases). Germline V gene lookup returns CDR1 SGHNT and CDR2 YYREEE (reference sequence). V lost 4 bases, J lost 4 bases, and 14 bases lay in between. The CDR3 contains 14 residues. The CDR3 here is CASSPRVSVYGYTF. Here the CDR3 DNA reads TGTGCCAGCAGCCCCAGGGTTTCGGTCTATGGCTACACCTTC. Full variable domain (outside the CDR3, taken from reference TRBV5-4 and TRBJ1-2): ETGVTQSPTHLIKTRGQQVTLRCSSQSGHNTVSWYQQALGQGPQFIFQYYREEENGRGNFPPRFSGLQFPNYSSELNVNALELDDSALYLCASSPRVSVYGYTFGSGTRLTVV.

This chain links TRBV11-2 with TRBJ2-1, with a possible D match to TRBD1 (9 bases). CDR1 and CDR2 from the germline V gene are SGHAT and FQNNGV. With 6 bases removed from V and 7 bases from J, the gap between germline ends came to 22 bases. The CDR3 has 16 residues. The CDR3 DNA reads TGTGCCAGCAGAGAGACAGGGGGACTAGGGAGGAATGAGCAGTTCTTC. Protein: CASRETGGLGRNEQFF.

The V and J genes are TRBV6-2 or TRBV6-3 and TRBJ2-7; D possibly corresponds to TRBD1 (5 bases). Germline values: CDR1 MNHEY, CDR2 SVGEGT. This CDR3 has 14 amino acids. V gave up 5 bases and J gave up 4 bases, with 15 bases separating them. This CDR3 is CASSGSGLLYEQYF. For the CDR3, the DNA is TGTGCCAGCAGTGGGTCAGGGCTTCTTTACGAGCAGTACTTC.

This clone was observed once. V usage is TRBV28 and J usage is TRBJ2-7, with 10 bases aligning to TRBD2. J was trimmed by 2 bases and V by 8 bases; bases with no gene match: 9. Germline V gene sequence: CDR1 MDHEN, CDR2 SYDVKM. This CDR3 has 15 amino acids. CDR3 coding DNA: TGTGCCAGCGGCCTTGGACTAGCGGTTGCCTACGAGCAGTACTTC. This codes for CASGLGLAVAYEQYF.

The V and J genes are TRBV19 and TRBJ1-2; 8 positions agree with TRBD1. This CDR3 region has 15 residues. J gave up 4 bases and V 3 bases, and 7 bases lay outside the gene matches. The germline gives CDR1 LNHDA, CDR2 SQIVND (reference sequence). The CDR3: CASSIPQGAGYGYTF. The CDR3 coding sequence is TGTGCCAGTAGTATCCCTCAGGGGGCTGGCTATGGCTACACCTTC.

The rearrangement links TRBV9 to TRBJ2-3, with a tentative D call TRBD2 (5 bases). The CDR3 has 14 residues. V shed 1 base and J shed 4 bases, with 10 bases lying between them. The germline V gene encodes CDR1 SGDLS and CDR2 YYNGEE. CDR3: CASSVMGSPDTQYF. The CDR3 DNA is TGTGCCAGCAGCGTAATGGGGAGTCCAGATACGCAGTATTTT.

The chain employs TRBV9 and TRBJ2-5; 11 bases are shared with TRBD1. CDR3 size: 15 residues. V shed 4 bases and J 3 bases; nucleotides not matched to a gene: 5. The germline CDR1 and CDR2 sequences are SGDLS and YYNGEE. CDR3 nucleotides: TGTGCCAGCAGCCCTCCGGGACAGGGGGAAGAGACCCAGTACTTC. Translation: CASSPPGQGEETQYF.

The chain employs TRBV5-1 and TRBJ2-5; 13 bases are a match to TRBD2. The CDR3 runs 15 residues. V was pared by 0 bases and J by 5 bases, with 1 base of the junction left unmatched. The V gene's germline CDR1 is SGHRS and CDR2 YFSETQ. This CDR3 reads CASSLGTSGSETQYF. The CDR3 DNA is TGCGCCAGCAGCTTGGGGACTAGCGGGAGTGAGACCCAGTACTTC. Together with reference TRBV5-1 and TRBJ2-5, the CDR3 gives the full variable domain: KAGVTQTPRYLIKTRGQQVTLSCSPISGHRSVSWYQQTPGQGLQFLFEYFSETQRNKGNFPGRFSGRQFSNSRSEMNVSTLELGDSALYLCASSLGTSGSETQYFGPGTRLLVL.

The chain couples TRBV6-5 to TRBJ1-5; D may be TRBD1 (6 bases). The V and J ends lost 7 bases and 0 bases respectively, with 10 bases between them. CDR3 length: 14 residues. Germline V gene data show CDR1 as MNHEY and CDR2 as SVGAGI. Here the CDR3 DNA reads TGTGCCAGCAATAACAGGGATAGCAATCAGCCCCAGCATTTT. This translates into CASNNRDSNQPQHF.

As DNA, the CDR3 is TGTGCCATCAGTGAGAGCGGGGGCGGGTACACTGAAGCTTTCTTT. Encoded protein: CAISESGGGYTEAFF. This sequence joins TRBV10-3 and TRBJ1-1, with D possibly matching TRBD1 (6 bases). The CDR3 runs 15 residues. Germline CDR1 ENHRY, CDR2 SYGVKD. Trimming removed 2 bases from V and 3 bases from J, with 13 bases in between.

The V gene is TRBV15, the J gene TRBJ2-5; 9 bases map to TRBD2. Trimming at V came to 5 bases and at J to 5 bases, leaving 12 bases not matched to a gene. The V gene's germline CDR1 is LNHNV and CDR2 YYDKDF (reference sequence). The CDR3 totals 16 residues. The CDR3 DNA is TGTGCCACCAGCCCCTGGCAGCGGGGGGCGGGGGAGACCCAGTACTTC. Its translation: CATSPWQRGAGETQYF.

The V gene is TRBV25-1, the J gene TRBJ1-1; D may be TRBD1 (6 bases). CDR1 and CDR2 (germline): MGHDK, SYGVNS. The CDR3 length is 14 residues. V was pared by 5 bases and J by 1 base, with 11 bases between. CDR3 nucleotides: TGTGCCAGCAGTTGGACAGCCGGGAACACTGAAGCTTTCTTT. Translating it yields CASSWTAGNTEAFF.

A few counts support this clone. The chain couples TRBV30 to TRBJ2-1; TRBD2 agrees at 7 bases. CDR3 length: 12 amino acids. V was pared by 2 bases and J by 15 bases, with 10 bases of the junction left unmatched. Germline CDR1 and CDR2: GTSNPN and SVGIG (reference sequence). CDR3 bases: TGTGCCTGGAGTCCCGGACTAGATCACCTGTTCTTC. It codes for CAWSPGLDHLFF.

In DNA form, the CDR3 reads TGTGCCAGCAGCCTGACTAGCGGGGGGGCGTACGAGCAGTACTTC. Translated: CASSLTSGGAYEQYF. This chain joins TRBV3-1 (or the pseudogene TRBV3-2) and TRBJ2-7; 14 bases align to TRBD2. Germline trimming cut 4 bases from V and 4 bases from J; bases unmatched to any gene: 3. Per germline, CDR1 LGHDT and CDR2 YNNKEL (reference sequence). The CDR3 has 15 amino acids.

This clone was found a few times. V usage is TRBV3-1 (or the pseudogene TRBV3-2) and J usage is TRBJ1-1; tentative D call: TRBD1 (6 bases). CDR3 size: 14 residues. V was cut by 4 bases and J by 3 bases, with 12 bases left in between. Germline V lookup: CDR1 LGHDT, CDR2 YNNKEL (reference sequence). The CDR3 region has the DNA TGTGCCAGCAGCCGGACAGCTAGGGACACTGAAGCTTTCTTT. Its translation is CASSRTARDTEAFF.

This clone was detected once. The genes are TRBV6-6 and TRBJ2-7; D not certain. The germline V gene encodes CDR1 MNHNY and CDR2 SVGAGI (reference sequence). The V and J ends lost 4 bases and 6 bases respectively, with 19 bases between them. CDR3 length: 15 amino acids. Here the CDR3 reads CASSSRGVVLGEQYF. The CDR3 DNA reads TGTGCCAGCAGTTCACGCGGCGTCGTACTGGGCGAGCAGTACTTC.

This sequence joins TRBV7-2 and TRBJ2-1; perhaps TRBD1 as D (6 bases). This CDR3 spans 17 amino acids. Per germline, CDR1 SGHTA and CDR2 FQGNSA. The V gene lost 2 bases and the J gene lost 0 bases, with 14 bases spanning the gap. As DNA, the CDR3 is TGTGCCAGCAGCTTAAAGGCAGCCAGGGGCTCCTACAATGAGCAGTTCTTC. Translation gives CASSLKAARGSYNEQFF.

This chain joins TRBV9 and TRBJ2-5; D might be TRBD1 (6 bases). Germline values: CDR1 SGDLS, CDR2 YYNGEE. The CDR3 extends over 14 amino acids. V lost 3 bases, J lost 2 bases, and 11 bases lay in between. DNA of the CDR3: TGTGCCAGCAGCGCGGGACAACAGCAAGAGACCCAGTACTTC. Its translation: CASSAGQQQETQYF.

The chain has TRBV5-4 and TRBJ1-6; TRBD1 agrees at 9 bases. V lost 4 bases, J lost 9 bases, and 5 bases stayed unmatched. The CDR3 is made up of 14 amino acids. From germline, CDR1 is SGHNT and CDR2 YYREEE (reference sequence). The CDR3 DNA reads TGTGCCAGCAGCCAAGGGACAGGGCCTTCACCCCTCCACTTT. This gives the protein CASSQGTGPSPLHF.

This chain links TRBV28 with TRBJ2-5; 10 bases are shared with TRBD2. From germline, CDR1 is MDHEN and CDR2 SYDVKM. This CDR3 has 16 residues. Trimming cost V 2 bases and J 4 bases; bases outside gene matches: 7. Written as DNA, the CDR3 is TGTGCCAGCAGTTTAGGGATAGCGGGAGGTCCAGAGACCCAGTACTTC. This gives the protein CASSLGIAGGPETQYF.